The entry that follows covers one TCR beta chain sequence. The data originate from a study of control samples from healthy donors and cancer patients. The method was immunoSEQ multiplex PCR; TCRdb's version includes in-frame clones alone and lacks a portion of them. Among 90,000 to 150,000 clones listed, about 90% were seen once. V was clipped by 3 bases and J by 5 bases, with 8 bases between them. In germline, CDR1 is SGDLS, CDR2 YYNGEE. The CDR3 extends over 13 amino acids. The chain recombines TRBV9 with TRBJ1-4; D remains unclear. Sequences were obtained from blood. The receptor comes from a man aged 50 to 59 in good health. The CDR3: CASSAHGNEKLFF. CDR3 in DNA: TGTGCCAGCAGCGCCCACGGCAATGAAAAACTGTTTTTT.